These 3 T cell receptor beta chains originate from one sample sequenced in a study of cytomegalovirus exposure and HLA in healthy donors. In the PCR, 60 Vbeta and 13 Jbeta primers were used. The method was immunoSEQ multiplex PCR; TCRdb's version includes in-frame clones alone and lacks a portion of them. The sample has 77,000 or so clones. The sequenced sample consisted of PBMCs. All receptors come from a man aged 25-40 years in good health and CMV-seronegative.

This rearrangement joins TRBV7-2 to TRBJ2-7; TRBD2 matches 13 bases. Germline V gene data show CDR1 as SGHTA and CDR2 as FQGNSA. Trimming removed 3 bases from V and 7 bases from J; junction bases left unmatched: 0. CDR3 length: 13 residues. CDR3: CASSLGLAGEQYF. DNA of the CDR3: TGTGCCAGCAGCTTGGGACTAGCGGGGGAGCAGTACTTC.

The V gene is TRBV2, the J gene TRBJ2-5; 9 bases fit TRBD1. CDR1 SNHLY and CDR2 FYNNEI come from the germline V gene. This CDR3 comprises 15 residues. Germline trimming cut 4 bases from V and 7 bases from J; bases unmatched to any gene: 10. This CDR3 is CASSAESGQGRTQYF. The DNA of the CDR3 is TGTGCCAGCAGTGCCGAATCGGGACAGGGAAGGACCCAGTACTTC.

The V and J genes are TRBV6-5 and TRBJ2-7; 8 bases are a match to TRBD2. The germline gives CDR1 MNHEY, CDR2 SVGAGI. The CDR3 sequence is 15 residues long. Losses at the gene ends were 6 bases for V and 2 bases for J; bases not matched to a gene: 9. Here the CDR3 DNA reads TGTGCCAGCAGCCCCCGGGCGGGAGGTGCCTACGAGCAGTACTTC. It is translated as CASSPRAGGAYEQYF.